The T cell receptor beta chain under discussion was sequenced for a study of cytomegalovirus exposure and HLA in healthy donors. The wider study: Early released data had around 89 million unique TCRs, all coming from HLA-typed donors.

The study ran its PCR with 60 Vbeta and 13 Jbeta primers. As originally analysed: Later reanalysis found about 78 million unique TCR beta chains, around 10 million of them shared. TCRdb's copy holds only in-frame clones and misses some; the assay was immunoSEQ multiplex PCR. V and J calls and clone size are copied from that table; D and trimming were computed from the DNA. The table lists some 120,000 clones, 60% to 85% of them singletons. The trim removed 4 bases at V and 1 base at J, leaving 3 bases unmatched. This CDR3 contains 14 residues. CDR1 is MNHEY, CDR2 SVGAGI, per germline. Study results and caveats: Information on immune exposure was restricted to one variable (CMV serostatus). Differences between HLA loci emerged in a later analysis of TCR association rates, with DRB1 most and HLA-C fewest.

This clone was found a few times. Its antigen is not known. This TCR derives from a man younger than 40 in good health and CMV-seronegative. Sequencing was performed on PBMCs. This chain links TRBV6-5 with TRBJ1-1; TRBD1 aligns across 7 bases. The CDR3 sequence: CASSSGQANTEAFF. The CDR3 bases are TGTGCCAGCAGTTCCGGACAGGCGAACACTGAAGCTTTCTTT.